This TCR beta chain was observed in a study of cytomegalovirus exposure and HLA in healthy donors. While the first cohort had 700 or so subjects, the donors belonged to the separate validation cohort of 100 to 150 subjects. The sample holds one count of this clone. Profiled with immunoSEQ multiplex PCR; TCRdb holds only in-frame clones, not every one. The sample lists some 250,000 clones; around 89% were seen once. The CDR3 runs 14 residues. V lost 0 bases and J lost 6, with 12 bases in between. Germline lookup yields CDR1 ENHRY and CDR2 SYGVKD. The sample taken for sequencing was PBMCs. The TCR comes from a woman under 30 in good health and CMV-seronegative. The rearrangement joins TRBV10-3 to TRBJ2-7, with D possibly matching TRBD1 (5 bases). CDR3 sequence: CAISESWQGGEQYV. The CDR3 coding sequence is TGTGCCATCAGTGAGTCGTGGCAGGGTGGCGAGCAGTACGTC.